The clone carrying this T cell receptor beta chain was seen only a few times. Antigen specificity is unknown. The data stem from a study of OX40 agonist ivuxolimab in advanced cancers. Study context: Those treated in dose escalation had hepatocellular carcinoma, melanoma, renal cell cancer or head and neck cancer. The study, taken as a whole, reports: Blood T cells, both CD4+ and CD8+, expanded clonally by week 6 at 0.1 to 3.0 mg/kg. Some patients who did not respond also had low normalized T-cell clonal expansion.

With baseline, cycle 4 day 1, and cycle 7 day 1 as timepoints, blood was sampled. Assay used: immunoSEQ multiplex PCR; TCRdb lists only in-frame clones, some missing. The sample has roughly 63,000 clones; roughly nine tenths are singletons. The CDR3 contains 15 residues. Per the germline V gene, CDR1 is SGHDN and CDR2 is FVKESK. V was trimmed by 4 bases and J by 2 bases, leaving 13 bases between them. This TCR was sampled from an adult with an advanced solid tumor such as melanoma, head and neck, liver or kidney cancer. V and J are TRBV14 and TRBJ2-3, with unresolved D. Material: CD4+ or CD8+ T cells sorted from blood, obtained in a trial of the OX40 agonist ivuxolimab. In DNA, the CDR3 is TGTGCCAGCAGCCGCCAACTGGCGGCCACAGATACGCAGTATTTT. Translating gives CASSRQLAATDTQYF.